Sequencing of this T cell receptor (beta chain) was carried out in a study of OX40 agonist ivuxolimab in advanced cancers. On this clone: Its matching antigen is unknown.

Profiled with immunoSEQ multiplex PCR; TCRdb holds only in-frame clones, not every one. The sample has more than 55,000 clones, roughly 85% seen once. Notes on the study in general: The average count of expanded clones was higher among CD8+ T cells than among CD4+.

In germline, CDR1 is MNHEY, CDR2 SMNVEV (reference sequence). With 4 bases removed from V and 1 base from J, the gap between germline ends came to 13 bases. CDR3 length: 15 amino acids. The specimen was CD4+ or CD8+ T cells sorted from blood, collected in a trial of the OX40 agonist ivuxolimab. The rearrangement links TRBV27 to TRBJ2-5; D is uncertain. The receptor comes from an adult with an advanced solid tumor such as melanoma, head and neck, liver or kidney cancer. In DNA, the CDR3 is TGTGCCAGCAGTTACCAAGCGAGGCCCCAAGAGACCCAGTACTTC. Protein product: CASSYQARPQETQYF.